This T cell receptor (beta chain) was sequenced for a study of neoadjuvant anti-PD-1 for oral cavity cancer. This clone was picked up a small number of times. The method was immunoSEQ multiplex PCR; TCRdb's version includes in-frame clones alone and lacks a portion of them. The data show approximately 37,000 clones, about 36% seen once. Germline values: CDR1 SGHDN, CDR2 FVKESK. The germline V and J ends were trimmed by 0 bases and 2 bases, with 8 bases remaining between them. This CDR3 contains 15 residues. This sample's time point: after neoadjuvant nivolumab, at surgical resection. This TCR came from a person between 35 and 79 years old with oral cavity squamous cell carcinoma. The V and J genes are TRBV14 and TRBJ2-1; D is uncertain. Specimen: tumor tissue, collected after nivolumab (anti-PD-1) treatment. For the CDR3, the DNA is TGTGCCAGCAGCCAAGATGGGCGGACCTACAATGAGCAGTTCTTC. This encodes CASSQDGRTYNEQFF.